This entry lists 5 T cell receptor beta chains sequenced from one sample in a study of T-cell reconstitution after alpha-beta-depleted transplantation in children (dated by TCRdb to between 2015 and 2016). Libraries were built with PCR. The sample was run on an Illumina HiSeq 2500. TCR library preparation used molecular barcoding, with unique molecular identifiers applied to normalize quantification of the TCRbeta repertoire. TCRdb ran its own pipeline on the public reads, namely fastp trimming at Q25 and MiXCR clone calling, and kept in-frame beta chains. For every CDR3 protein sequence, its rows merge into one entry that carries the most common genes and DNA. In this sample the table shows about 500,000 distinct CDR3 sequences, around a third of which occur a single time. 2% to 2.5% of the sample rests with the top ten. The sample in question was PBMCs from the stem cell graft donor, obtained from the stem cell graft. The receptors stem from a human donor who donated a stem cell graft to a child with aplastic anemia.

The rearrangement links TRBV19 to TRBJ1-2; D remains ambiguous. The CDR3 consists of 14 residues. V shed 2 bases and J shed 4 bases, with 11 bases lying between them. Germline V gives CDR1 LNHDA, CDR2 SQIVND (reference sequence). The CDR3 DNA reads TGTGCCAGTAGTATAAGTGGAATATCCTATGGCTACACCTTC. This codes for CASSISGISYGYTF.

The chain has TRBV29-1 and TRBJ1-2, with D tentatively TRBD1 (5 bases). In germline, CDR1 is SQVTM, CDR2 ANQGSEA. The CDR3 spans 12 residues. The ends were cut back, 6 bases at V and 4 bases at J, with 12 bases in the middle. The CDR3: CSVHLGGYGYTF. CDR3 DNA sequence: TGCAGCGTCCACCTGGGGGGCTATGGCTACACCTTC.

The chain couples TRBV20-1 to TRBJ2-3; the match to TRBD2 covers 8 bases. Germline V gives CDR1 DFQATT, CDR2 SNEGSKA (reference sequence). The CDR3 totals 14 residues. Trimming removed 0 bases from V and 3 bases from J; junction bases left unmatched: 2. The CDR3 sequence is CSAREAGATDTQYF. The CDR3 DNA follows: TGCAGTGCTAGAGAAGCGGGAGCTACAGATACGCAGTATTTT.

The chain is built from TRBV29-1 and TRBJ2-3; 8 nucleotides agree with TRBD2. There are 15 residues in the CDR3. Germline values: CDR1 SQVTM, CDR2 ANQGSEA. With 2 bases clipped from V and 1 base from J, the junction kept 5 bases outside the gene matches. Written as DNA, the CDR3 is TGCAGCGTTGAAAGCGGGAGCGGCGGCACAGATACGCAGTATTTT. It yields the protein CSVESGSGGTDTQYF.

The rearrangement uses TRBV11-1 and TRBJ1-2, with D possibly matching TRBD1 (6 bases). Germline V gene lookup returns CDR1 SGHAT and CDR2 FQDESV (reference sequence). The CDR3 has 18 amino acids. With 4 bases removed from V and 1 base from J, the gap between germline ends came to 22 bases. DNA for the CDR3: TGTGCCAGCAGCTCAAAGGACAGTGCCCTTTACAATAACTATGGCTACACCTTC. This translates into CASSSKDSALYNNYGYTF.